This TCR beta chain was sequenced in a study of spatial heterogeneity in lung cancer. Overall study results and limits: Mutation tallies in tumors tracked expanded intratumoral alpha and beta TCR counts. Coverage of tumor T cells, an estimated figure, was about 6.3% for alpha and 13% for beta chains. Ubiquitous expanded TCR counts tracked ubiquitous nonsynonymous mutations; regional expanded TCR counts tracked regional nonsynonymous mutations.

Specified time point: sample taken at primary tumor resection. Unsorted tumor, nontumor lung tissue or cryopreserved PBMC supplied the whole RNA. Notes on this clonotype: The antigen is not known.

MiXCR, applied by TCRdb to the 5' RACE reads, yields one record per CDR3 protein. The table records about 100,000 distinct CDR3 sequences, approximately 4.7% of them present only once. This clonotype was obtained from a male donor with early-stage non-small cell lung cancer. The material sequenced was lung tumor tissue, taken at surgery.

The DNA for the CDR3 is TGCAGTGCGACCGGAGATAGCACAGATACGCAGTATTTT. This gives the protein CSATGDSTDTQYF. This chain uses TRBV20-1 with TRBJ2-3; D is undetermined. The CDR3 contains 13 residues. Trimming left V 6 bases short and J 0 bases short, with 10 bases between. Germline V gene lookup returns CDR1 DFQATT and CDR2 SNEGSKA (reference sequence).